The rows below give T cell receptor beta chains drawn from one sample of a study of T cell changes during pregnancy in multiple sclerosis. The data were produced by immunoSEQ multiplex PCR, yet TCRdb's version contains in-frame clones alone and is incomplete. The sample carries 55,000 to 65,000 clones, around 93% recorded once. The sample was peripheral blood, taken after pregnancy. All receptors derive from a female donor with multiple sclerosis, enrolled in a pregnancy study. Each CDR3 is given with its conserved first and last residue. The D gene is left open where the match is weak. Some rows mark clone size as missing; the rest say once, few, many or name a class of expanded clone.

j_call: TRBJ2-5; v_call: TRBV29-1; clone_size: -; d_call: -; cdr3_nt: TGCAGCGTTGGGCTGGGGGGGACCCAGTACTTC; cdr3_aa: CSVGLGGTQYF
j_call: TRBJ1-2; v_call: TRBV6-4; clone_size: -; d_call: TRBD1; cdr3_nt: TGTGCCAGCAGTGACTCGGCGGCAGGGGGTTATGGCTACACCTTC; cdr3_aa: CASSDSAAGGYGYTF
j_call: TRBJ2-3; v_call: TRBV2; clone_size: -; d_call: TRBD2; cdr3_nt: TGTGCCAGCAGTGAAGCGCTTCTCGCGGGAGGTCCAGATACGCAGTATTTT; cdr3_aa: CASSEALLAGGPDTQYF
j_call: TRBJ2-7; v_call: TRBV5-1; clone_size: -; d_call: -; cdr3_nt: TGCGCCAGCAGCAATGTCTCCAGGCCCCCCTACGAGCAGTACTTC; cdr3_aa: CASSNVSRPPYEQYF
j_call: TRBJ1-1; v_call: TRBV30; clone_size: -; d_call: -; cdr3_nt: TGTGCCTGGAGTGTAACCCCCGGGGCAGGGGAGGCTTTCTTT; cdr3_aa: CAWSVTPGAGEAFF
j_call: TRBJ2-5; v_call: TRBV6-1; clone_size: -; d_call: TRBD2; cdr3_nt: TGTGCCAGCAGTGAGGGCGGGAGCGTACGTGGGGAGACCCAGTACTTC; cdr3_aa: CASSEGGSVRGETQYF
j_call: TRBJ2-7; v_call: TRBV27; clone_size: once; d_call: -; cdr3_nt: TGTGCCAGCAGTTTATGGGGGGAACAGAACTACGAGCAGTACTTC; cdr3_aa: CASSLWGEQNYEQYF
j_call: TRBJ2-5; v_call: TRBV29-1; clone_size: -; d_call: TRBD1; cdr3_nt: TGCAGCGCCGCGGACAGGGTGGGAGAGACCCAGTACTTC; cdr3_aa: CSAADRVGETQYF
j_call: TRBJ1-5; v_call: TRBV28; clone_size: -; d_call: TRBD1; cdr3_nt: TGTGCCAGCAGCCCTGACAGGGTCCCCAATCAGCCCCAGCATTTT; cdr3_aa: CASSPDRVPNQPQHF
j_call: TRBJ2-1; v_call: TRBV27; clone_size: -; d_call: -; cdr3_nt: TGTGCCAGCAGTCAAGACACCGGCTCCTACAATGAGCAGTTCTTC; cdr3_aa: CASSQDTGSYNEQFF
j_call: TRBJ2-1; v_call: TRBV4-2; clone_size: -; d_call: TRBD2; cdr3_nt: TGTGCCAGCAGCCAAGGGGGGACTAGCCCCAATGAGCAGTTCTTC; cdr3_aa: CASSQGGTSPNEQFF
j_call: TRBJ2-2; v_call: TRBV6-4; clone_size: -; d_call: TRBD2; cdr3_nt: TGTGCCAGCCACGGGGGGGAGGGCCTGATCGGGGAGCTGTTTTTT; cdr3_aa: CASHGGEGLIGELFF
j_call: TRBJ2-2; v_call: TRBV4-2; clone_size: few; d_call: TRBD2; cdr3_nt: TGTGCCAGCAGCCAAGAAGCTAGCGGGAGCCCCGGGGAGCTGTTTTTT; cdr3_aa: CASSQEASGSPGELFF
j_call: TRBJ2-3; v_call: TRBV5-4; clone_size: -; d_call: -; cdr3_nt: TGTGCCAGCACACTTCGGGACAACCCGGGTACGCAGTATTTT; cdr3_aa: CASTLRDNPGTQYF
j_call: TRBJ2-7; v_call: TRBV18; clone_size: -; d_call: -; cdr3_nt: TGTGCCAGCTCCCTCGATGAGGTTTCCTACGAGCAGTACTTC; cdr3_aa: CASSLDEVSYEQYF
j_call: TRBJ2-5; v_call: TRBV7-2; clone_size: -; d_call: TRBD1; cdr3_nt: TGTGCCAGCAGCCCCGGACAGGGGTTTGCAGAGACCCAGTACTTC; cdr3_aa: CASSPGQGFAETQYF
j_call: TRBJ2-3; v_call: TRBV5-1; clone_size: -; d_call: -; cdr3_nt: TGCGCCAGCAGCTTGTTAGTCGTAAACACAGATACGCAGTATTTT; cdr3_aa: CASSLLVVNTDTQYF
j_call: TRBJ2-5; v_call: TRBV10-3; clone_size: -; d_call: -; cdr3_nt: TGTGCCATCAGTGAGTCGTGGGCCACCGTGCAAGAGACCCAGTACTTC; cdr3_aa: CAISESWATVQETQYF